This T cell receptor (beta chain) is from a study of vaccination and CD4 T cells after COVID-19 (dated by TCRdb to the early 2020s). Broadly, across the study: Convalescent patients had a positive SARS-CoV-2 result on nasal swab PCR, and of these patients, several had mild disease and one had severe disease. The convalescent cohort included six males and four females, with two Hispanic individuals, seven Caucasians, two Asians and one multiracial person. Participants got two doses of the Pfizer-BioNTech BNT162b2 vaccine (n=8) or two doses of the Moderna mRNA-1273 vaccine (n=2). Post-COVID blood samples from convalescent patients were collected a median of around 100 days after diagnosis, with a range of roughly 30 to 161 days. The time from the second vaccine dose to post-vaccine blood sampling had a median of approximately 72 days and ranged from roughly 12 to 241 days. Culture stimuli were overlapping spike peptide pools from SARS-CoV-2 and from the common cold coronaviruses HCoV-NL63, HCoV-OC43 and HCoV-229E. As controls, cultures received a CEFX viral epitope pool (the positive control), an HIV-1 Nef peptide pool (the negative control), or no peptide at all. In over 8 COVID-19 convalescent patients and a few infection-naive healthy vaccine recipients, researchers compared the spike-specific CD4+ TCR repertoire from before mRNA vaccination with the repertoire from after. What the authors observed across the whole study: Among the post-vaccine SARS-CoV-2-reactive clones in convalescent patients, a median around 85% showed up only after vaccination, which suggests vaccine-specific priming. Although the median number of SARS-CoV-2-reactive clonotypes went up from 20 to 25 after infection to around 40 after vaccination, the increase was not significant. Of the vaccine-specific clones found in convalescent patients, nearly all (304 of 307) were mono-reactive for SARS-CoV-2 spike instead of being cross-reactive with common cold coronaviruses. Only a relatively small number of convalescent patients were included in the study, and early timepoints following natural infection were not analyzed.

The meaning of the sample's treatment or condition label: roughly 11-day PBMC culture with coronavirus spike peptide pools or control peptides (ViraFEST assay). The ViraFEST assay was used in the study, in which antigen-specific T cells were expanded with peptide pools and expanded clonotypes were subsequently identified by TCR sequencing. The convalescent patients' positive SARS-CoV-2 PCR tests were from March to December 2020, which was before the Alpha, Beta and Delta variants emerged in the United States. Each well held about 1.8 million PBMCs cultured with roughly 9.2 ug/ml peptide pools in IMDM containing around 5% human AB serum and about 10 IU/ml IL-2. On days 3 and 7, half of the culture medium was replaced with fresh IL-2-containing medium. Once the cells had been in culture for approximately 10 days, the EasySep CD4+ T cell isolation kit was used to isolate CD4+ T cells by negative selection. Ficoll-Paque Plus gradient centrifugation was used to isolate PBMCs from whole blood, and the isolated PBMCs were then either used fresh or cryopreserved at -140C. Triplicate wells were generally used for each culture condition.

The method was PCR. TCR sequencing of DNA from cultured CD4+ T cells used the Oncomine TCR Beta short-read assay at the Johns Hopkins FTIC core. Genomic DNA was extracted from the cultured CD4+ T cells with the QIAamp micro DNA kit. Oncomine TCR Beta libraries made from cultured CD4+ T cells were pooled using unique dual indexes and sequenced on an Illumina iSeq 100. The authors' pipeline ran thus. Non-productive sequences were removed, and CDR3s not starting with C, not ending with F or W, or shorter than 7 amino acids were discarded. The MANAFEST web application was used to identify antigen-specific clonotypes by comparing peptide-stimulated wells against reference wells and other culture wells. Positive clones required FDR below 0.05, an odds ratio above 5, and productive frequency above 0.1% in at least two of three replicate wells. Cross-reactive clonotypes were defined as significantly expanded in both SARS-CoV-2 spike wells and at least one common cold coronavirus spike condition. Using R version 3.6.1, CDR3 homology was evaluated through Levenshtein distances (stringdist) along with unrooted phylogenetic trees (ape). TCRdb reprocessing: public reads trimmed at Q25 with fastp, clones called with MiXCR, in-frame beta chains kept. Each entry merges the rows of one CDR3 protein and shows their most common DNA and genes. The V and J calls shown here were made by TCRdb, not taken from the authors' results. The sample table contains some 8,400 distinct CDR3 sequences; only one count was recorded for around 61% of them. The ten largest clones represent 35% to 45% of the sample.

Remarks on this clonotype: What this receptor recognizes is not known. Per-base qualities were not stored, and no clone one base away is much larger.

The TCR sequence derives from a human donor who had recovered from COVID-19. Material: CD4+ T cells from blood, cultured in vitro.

The CDR3 sequence is CSARVPRQRTDTQYF. The DNA sequence is given as TGCAGTGCTAGAGTCCCCAGACAGAGGACAGATACGCAGTATTTT. The rearranged segments are TRBV20-1 and TRBJ2-3; TRBD1 is a weak D gene call, 5 bases matching. V loses 1 base, J loses 3 bases, and the germline ends lie 14 bases apart. Its CDR3 holds 15 amino acids, cysteine through phenylalanine. CDR3 DNA only is kept here, 45 bases in frame from base 1. CDR1 and CDR2 (DFQATT, SNEGSKA) derive from the germline V gene (reference sequence).